This T cell receptor (beta chain) was obtained from a study of shared clonotypes between healthy human individuals. Naive CD8 isolation took CD45RO-negative cells positively selected for CCR7 and excluded terminally differentiated effector memory CD45RA+ cells. On this clone: What it binds is not known.

The V end lost 2 bases, the J end lost 0 bases, and 5 bases lay between the germline ends. Germline V gene data show CDR1 as MDHEN and CDR2 as SYDVKM. This CDR3 is built from 14 residues. Study-level results: Investigators collected only blood, and repertoires in tissues likely differ. Donors were few, which limited the genetic and exposure-history diversity represented.

A roughly 200 ng quantity of DNA, 29,000 or so T cell genomes, went into the sorted-subset replicate PCRs. Sequencing used immunoSEQ multiplex PCR; TCRdb keeps in-frame clones, though not all of them. Here the sample spans about 680,000 clones, 92% being singletons. The chain joins TRBV28 to TRBJ2-4; D remains unclear. This clonotype originated in a man aged 25 to 45 in good health. Sequenced material: naive CD8+ T cells sorted from blood. This CDR3 is CASSLMLAKNIQYF. The CDR3 DNA reads TGTGCCAGCAGTTTAATGCTAGCCAAAAACATTCAGTACTTC. The complete variable domain, with remaining parts taken from reference TRBV28 and TRBJ2-4, reads DVKVTQSSRYLVKRTGEKVFLECVQDMDHENMFWYRQDPGLGLRLIYFSYDVKMKEKGDIPEGYSVSREKKERFSLILESASTNQTSMYLCASSLMLAKNIQYFGAGTRLSVL.